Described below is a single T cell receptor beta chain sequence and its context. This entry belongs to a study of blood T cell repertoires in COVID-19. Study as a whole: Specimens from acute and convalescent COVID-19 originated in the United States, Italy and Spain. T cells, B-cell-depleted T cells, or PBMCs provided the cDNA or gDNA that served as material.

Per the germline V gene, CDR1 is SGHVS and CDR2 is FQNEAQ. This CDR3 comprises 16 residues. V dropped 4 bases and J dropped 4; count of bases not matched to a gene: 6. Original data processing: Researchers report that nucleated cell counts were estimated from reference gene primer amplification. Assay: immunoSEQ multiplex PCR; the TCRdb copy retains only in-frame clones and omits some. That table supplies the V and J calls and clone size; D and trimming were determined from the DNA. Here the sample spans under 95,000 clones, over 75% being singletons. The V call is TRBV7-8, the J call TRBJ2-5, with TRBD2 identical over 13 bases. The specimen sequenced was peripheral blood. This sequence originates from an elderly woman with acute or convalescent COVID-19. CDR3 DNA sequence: TGTGCCAGCAGCTCTAGGACTAGCGGGGGCTCAGAGACCCAGTACTTC. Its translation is CASSSRTSGGSETQYF. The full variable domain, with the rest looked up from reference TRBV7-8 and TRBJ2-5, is GAGVSQSPRYKVAKRGQDVALRCDPISGHVSLFWYQQALGQGPEFLTYFQNEAQLDKSGLPSDRFFAERPEGSVSTLKIQRTQQEDSAVYLCASSSRTSGGSETQYFGPGTRLLVL.